The 20 T cell receptor beta chains below all came from one sample that was sequenced in a study of cytomegalovirus exposure and HLA in healthy donors. The primer mix had 60 Vbeta and 13 Jbeta primers. TCRdb keeps only in-frame clones here, not all; method: immunoSEQ multiplex PCR. Found here are about 150,000 clones, about 74% of them singletons; the top ten hold around 4.1%. Sequenced sample: PBMCs. All receptors come from a woman aged 40 to 50 in good health and CMV-seronegative.

This chain joins TRBV6-4 and TRBJ1-1, with 9 bases lining up with TRBD1. The J segment lost 4 bases and the V segment lost 0 bases, leaving 3 bases of the junction unmatched. Germline-derived CDR1 and CDR2 are MRHNA and SNTAGT. CDR3 length: 15 amino acids. CDR3 sequence (DNA): TGTGCCAGCAGTGACTCAAGACAGGGGGGCACTGAAGCTTTCTTT. This gives the protein CASSDSRQGGTEAFF.

The chain combines TRBV7-2 with TRBJ2-6, with 8 bases lining up with TRBD1. Germline CDR1 and CDR2: SGHTA and FQGNSA. V shed 3 bases, J shed 2 bases, and the junction held 3 bases outside the gene matches. The CDR3 is made up of 16 amino acids. The CDR3 DNA follows: TGTGCCAGCAGCTTTCAGGGGGCGACTGGGGCCAACGTCCTGACTTTC. It encodes CASSFQGATGANVLTF.

This clone occurred a few times. The CDR3 sequence: CASSGTGENEQFF. CDR3 DNA sequence: TGCGCCAGCAGTGGCACAGGGGAGAATGAGCAGTTCTTC. This sequence joins TRBV5-1 and TRBJ2-1, with 7 bases that match TRBD1. The J segment lost 7 bases and the V segment lost 5 bases, leaving 6 bases of the junction unmatched. CDR1 and CDR2 (germline): SGHRS, YFSETQ. The CDR3 sequence is 13 residues long.

The chain joins TRBV6-5 to TRBJ2-1, with 7 bases fitting TRBD2. The ends lost 6 bases at V and 5 bases at J; junction bases unmatched: 4. This CDR3 region has 13 residues. Germline lookup yields CDR1 MNHEY and CDR2 SVGAGI. The CDR3 spells CASSQRGNNEQFF. DNA for the CDR3: TGTGCCAGCAGCCAGCGGGGTAACAATGAGCAGTTCTTC.

The chain is built from TRBV6-1 and TRBJ2-7; weak D call: TRBD1 (6 bases). V lost 3 bases to trimming and J lost 6 bases, with 18 bases between them. Looked up from germline, CDR1 is MNHNS and CDR2 is SASEGT. The CDR3 runs to 15 residues. The CDR3 region is CASSDKTGNSPEQYF. CDR3 nucleotides: TGTGCCAGCAGTGATAAAACAGGGAATTCCCCCGAGCAGTACTTC.

The V gene is TRBV5-1, the J gene TRBJ2-2, with 7 bases fitting TRBD2. The CDR3 is made up of 17 amino acids. V was clipped by 0 bases and J by 0 bases; unmatched bases: 5. Germline values: CDR1 SGHRS, CDR2 YFSETQ. CDR3 residues: CASSLGSGNSNTGELFF. In DNA, the CDR3 is TGCGCCAGCAGCTTGGGCAGCGGGAATTCGAACACCGGGGAGCTGTTTTTT.

This chain connects TRBV7-8 to TRBJ1-5; the match to TRBD1 covers 9 bases. J was trimmed by 1 base and V by 4 bases; bases with no gene match: 8. The CDR3 totals 17 residues. Germline V gene data show CDR1 as SGHVS and CDR2 as FQNEAQ. The CDR3 sequence: CASSSGTGLGSNQPQHF. The CDR3 region has the DNA TGTGCCAGCAGCTCCGGGACAGGGTTAGGGAGCAATCAGCCCCAGCATTTT.

The rearrangement links TRBV18 to TRBJ2-3; D uncertain. Trimming took off 1 base at V and 5 bases at J, with 10 bases between the two ends. Per germline, CDR1 KGHSH and CDR2 LQKENI. CDR3 length: 14 amino acids. CDR3 nucleotide sequence: TGTGCCAGCTCACCACAAATGACGGGAGATACGCAGTATTTT. Translation gives CASSPQMTGDTQYF. Full variable domain (remainder filled in from reference TRBV18 and TRBJ2-3): NAGVMQNPRHLVRRRGQEARLRCSPMKGHSHVYWYRQLPEEGLKFMVYLQKENIIDESGMPKERFSAEFPKEGPSILRIQQVVRGDSAAYFCASSPQMTGDTQYFGPGTRLTVL.

This clone was observed once. The chain has TRBV7-9 and TRBJ1-1; no definite D call. V was clipped by 3 bases and J by 3 bases, with 11 bases between them. The CDR3 sequence is 14 residues long. CDR1 is SEHNR and CDR2 is FQNEAQ in the germline V gene (reference sequence). This chain's CDR3 is CASSLVGGDTEAFF. The CDR3, as DNA: TGTGCCAGCAGCTTGGTGGGCGGGGACACTGAAGCTTTCTTT.

The CDR3 region is CASSFINEKLFF. Here the CDR3 DNA reads TGTGCCAGCAGCTTTATTAATGAAAAACTGTTTTTT. This chain connects TRBV7-9 to TRBJ1-4; D not certain. V was pared by 3 bases and J by 4 bases, with 3 bases between. This CDR3 is built from 12 residues. Germline-derived CDR1 and CDR2 are SEHNR and FQNEAQ (reference sequence).

The CDR3 spells CASSPSGTGRETQYF. Here the CDR3 DNA reads TGTGCCAGCAGCCCCTCCGGGACAGGGCGAGAGACCCAGTACTTC. V is TRBV6-5 and J is TRBJ2-5; 9 bases agree with TRBD1. The CDR3 has 15 residues. In germline, CDR1 is MNHEY, CDR2 SVGAGI. Trimming cost V 6 bases and J 4 bases; bases outside gene matches: 9.

This clone came up once. J is TRBJ2-7 and V is TRBV11-1; D is perhaps TRBD1 (5 bases). V was cut by 4 bases and J by 0 bases, with 13 bases left in between. CDR3 length: 15 residues. The germline gives CDR1 SGHAT, CDR2 FQDESV (reference sequence). The CDR3 spells CASSSQGANSYEQYF. DNA for the CDR3: TGTGCCAGCAGCTCCCAGGGCGCAAACTCCTACGAGCAGTACTTC.

The chain is built from TRBV11-3 and TRBJ2-7, with TRBD2 matching 8 bases. J was trimmed by 0 bases and V by 2 bases; bases with no gene match: 6. Germline V CDR1 and CDR2: SGHNT, YENEEA. CDR3 size: 16 residues. The CDR3: CASSLFHGTSSYEQYF. DNA of the CDR3: TGTGCCAGCAGCTTATTCCATGGGACTAGCTCCTACGAGCAGTACTTC.

This clone was seen only once. V gene TRBV20-1 combines with J gene TRBJ2-5, with D unclear. This CDR3 comprises 11 residues. The V gene's germline CDR1 is DFQATT and CDR2 SNEGSKA (reference sequence). Trimming shortened V by 3 bases and J by 5 bases, and 7 bases separated the two germline ends. The CDR3, as DNA: TGCAGTGCTAGGTTCCGGGAGACCCAGTACTTC. The encoded protein is CSARFRETQYF.

The chain joins TRBV5-1 to TRBJ2-2; TRBD2 might be the D (5 bases). From germline, CDR1 is SGHRS and CDR2 YFSETQ. The CDR3 contains 14 residues. Deletions cut 4 bases from V and 5 bases from J, with 12 bases between. CDR3 sequence: CASSHLSGTGELFF. DNA for the CDR3: TGCGCCAGCAGCCATTTGAGCGGTACCGGGGAGCTGTTTTTT.

The chain recombines TRBV6-6 with TRBJ2-7, with 15 bases lining up with TRBD2. The junction had 8 bases not matched to a gene; V was cut back by 4 bases and J by 7 bases. The CDR3 runs 16 residues. Germline V gives CDR1 MNHNY, CDR2 SVGAGI (reference sequence). DNA of the CDR3: TGTGCCAGCAGTTTCGGACTAGCGGGGGGGCAACGTGAGCAGTACTTC. This codes for CASSFGLAGGQREQYF.

V gene TRBV9 combines with J gene TRBJ1-1; D unclear. Trimming cost V 1 base and J 0 bases, with 7 bases left between them. The CDR3 contains 14 residues. CDR1 and CDR2 (germline): SGDLS, YYNGEE. The CDR3 bases are TGTGCCAGCAGCGTACAGACAATGAACACTGAAGCTTTCTTT. This encodes CASSVQTMNTEAFF. Filled out from reference TRBV9 and TRBJ1-1, the complete variable domain reads DSGVTQTPKHLITATGQRVTLRCSPRSGDLSVYWYQQSLDQGLQFLIQYYNGEERAKGNILERFSAQQFPDLHSELNLSSLELGDSALYFCASSVQTMNTEAFFGQGTRLTVV.

This clone was counted only a few times. The chain couples TRBV10-3 to TRBJ2-1; 7 nucleotides align to TRBD1. The V and J ends lost 6 bases and 4 bases, in that order; junction bases with no gene match: 3. The length of the CDR3 is 13 residues. Germline V gene sequence: CDR1 ENHRY, CDR2 SYGVKD. For the CDR3, the DNA is TGTGCCATCAGGTTACAGGGGTACAATGAGCAGTTCTTC. Its protein product is CAIRLQGYNEQFF.

This clone is a singleton in its sample. This chain connects TRBV13 to TRBJ1-4; D unclear. Germline values: CDR1 PRHDT, CDR2 FYEKMQ (reference sequence). The CDR3 has 15 amino acids. V was shortened by 2 bases and J by 1 base, with 8 bases between the two germline ends. The CDR3, as DNA: TGTGCCAGCAGCTTAAGACCAGGAACTAATGAAAAACTGTTTTTT. It is translated as CASSLRPGTNEKLFF.

This clone has a handful of counts. The gene calls are TRBV4-2 and TRBJ2-1; D not resolved. V was cut by 1 base and J by 4 bases, with 11 bases left in between. CDR1 LGHNA and CDR2 YNFKEQ come from the germline V gene. The CDR3 runs 15 residues. The CDR3 protein is CASSQVGGAYNEQFF. Written as DNA, the CDR3 is TGTGCCAGCAGCCAAGTTGGCGGAGCTTACAATGAGCAGTTCTTC.